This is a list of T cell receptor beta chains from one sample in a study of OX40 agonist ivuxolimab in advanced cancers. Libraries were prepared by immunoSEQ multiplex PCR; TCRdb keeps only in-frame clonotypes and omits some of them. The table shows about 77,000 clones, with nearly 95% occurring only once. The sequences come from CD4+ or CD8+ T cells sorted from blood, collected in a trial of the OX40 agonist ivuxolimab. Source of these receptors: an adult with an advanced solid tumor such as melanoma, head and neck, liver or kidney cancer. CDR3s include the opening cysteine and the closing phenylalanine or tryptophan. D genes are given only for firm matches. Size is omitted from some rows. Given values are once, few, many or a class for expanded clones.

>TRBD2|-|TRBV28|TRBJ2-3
CASSPPSGLAGGSSSTDTQYF
TGTGCCAGCAGTCCCCCCTCGGGACTAGCGGGAGGGTCCTCTAGCACAGATACGCAGTATTTT
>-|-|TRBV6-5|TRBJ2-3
CASRQPGLRLDTQYF
TGTGCCAGCAGACAACCGGGACTCCGGCTAGATACGCAGTATTTT
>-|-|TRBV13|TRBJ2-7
CASSSKYEQYF
TGTGCCAGCAGCTCTAAGTACGAGCAGTACTTC
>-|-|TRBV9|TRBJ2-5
CASSIQGMEGGQETQYF
TGTGCCAGCAGCATCCAAGGGATGGAGGGGGGCCAAGAGACCCAGTACTTC
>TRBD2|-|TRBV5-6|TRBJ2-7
CASSRSGAYEQYF
TGTGCCAGCAGCCGTAGCGGGGCTTACGAGCAGTACTTC
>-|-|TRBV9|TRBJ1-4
CASSVGRGGEKLFF
TGTGCCAGCAGCGTAGGACGAGGGGGTGAAAAACTGTTTTTT
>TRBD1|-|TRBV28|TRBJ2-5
CASTLGQQETQYF
TGTGCCAGCACATTGGGACAGCAAGAGACCCAGTACTTC
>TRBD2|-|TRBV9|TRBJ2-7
CASSAGTNSYEQYF
TGTGCCAGCAGCGCGGGGACTAACTCCTACGAGCAGTACTTC
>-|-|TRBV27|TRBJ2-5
CASSPLGTSQETQYF
TGTGCCAGCAGTCCCTTGGGCACTTCTCAAGAGACCCAGTACTTC
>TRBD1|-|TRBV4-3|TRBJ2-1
CASSQGQGRYEQFF
TGCGCCAGCAGCCAAGGACAGGGGAGGTATGAGCAGTTCTTC
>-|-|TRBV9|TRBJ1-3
CASSAGTGSGNTIYF
TGTGCCAGCAGCGCCGGCACAGGGTCTGGAAACACCATATATTTT
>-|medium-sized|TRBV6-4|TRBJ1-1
CASSETFGNTEAFF
TGTGCCAGCAGTGAGACCTTCGGGAACACTGAAGCTTTCTTT
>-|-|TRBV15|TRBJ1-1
CATSSLSGNTEAFF
TGTGCCACCAGCAGTCTAAGCGGGAACACTGAAGCTTTCTTT
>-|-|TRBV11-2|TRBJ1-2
CASSLDGYRYSNYGYTF
TGTGCCAGCAGCTTAGATGGGTACAGATACTCTAACTATGGCTACACCTTC
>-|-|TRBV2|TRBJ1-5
CASRSYRGEDQPQHF
TGTGCCAGCAGGTCTTATCGTGGGGAAGATCAGCCCCAGCATTTT